These 15 T cell receptor beta chains share one sample of origin, sequenced in a study of T cells in narcolepsy. Measured with immunoSEQ multiplex PCR; TCRdb has only the in-frame clones, and not every one. Altogether 34,000 or so clones are present, around three quarters being singletons, with the ten largest covering 3% to 4.5%. Sequenced material: memory (CD45RA-) CD4+ T cells from blood. Receptor source: a human donor in good health.

The V call is TRBV2, the J call TRBJ1-2; the D gene is possibly TRBD1 (5 bases). Trimming pared 2 bases from V and 4 bases from J, leaving 8 bases between. This CDR3 has 13 residues. Per the germline V gene, CDR1 is SNHLY and CDR2 is FYNNEI. The CDR3 coding sequence is TGTGCCAGCAGTGAATTTGGGGGCTATGGCTACACCTTC. Its protein product is CASSEFGGYGYTF. Drawing the rest from reference TRBV2 and TRBJ1-2, the complete variable domain is EPEVTQTPSHQVTQMGQEVILRCVPISNHLYFYWYRQILGQKVEFLVSFYNNEISEKSEIFDDQFSVERPDGSNFTLKIRSTKLEDSAMYFCASSEFGGYGYTFGSGTRLTVV.

This clone showed up just a few times. This chain links TRBV6-1 with TRBJ1-2, with D possibly TRBD1 on 6 matching bases. The length of the CDR3 is 13 residues. Trimming took off 4 bases at V and 5 bases at J, with 11 bases between the two ends. The germline gives CDR1 MNHNS, CDR2 SASEGT. The CDR3 coding sequence is TGTGCCAGCAGTGGAGGGGGAAGGTATGGCTACACCTTC. It is translated as CASSGGGRYGYTF.

The chain recombines TRBV25-1 with TRBJ2-1, with D unclear. This CDR3 contains 14 residues. The germline CDR1 and CDR2 sequences are MGHDK and SYGVNS. The V end lost 1 base, the J end lost 6 bases, and 10 bases lay between the germline ends. CDR3 sequence reads: CASSESRPVNEQFF. The CDR3 coding sequence is TGTGCCAGCAGTGAATCTAGGCCGGTCAATGAGCAGTTCTTC.

CDR3 in amino acids: CASSATSGSGETQYF. CDR3 DNA sequence: TGTGCCAGCAGTGCGACTAGCGGGAGTGGGGAGACCCAGTACTTC. V gene TRBV6-6 combines with J gene TRBJ2-5, with 12 bases fitting TRBD2. CDR1 MNHNY and CDR2 SVGAGI come from the germline V gene (reference sequence). This CDR3 has 15 amino acids. Trimming cost V 5 bases and J 5 bases; bases outside gene matches: 6.

The chain carries TRBV27 and TRBJ2-1; 11 nucleotides align to TRBD2. V lost 0 bases to trimming and J lost 8 bases; unmatched junction nucleotides: 6. Germline assignment: CDR1 MNHEY and CDR2 SMNVEV (reference sequence). There are 16 residues in the CDR3. The CDR3 nucleotides read TGTGCCAGCAGTTTATCGATTTCTAGCGGGAGGCATGAGCAGTTCTTC. Encoded protein: CASSLSISSGRHEQFF.

This CDR3 is CASSRSGGNNEQFF. The CDR3 DNA follows: TGTGCCAGCAGCCGTAGCGGGGGGAACAATGAGCAGTTCTTC. The chain combines TRBV11-3 with TRBJ2-1; 10 nucleotides align to TRBD2. This CDR3 has 14 residues. Per the germline V gene, CDR1 is SGHNT and CDR2 is YENEEA. J was trimmed by 5 bases and V by 5 bases; bases with no gene match: 3.

The V gene is TRBV11-3, the J gene TRBJ2-2, with 9 bases lining up with TRBD1. Losses at the gene ends were 7 bases for V and 6 bases for J; bases not matched to a gene: 12. Germline CDR1 and CDR2: SGHNT and YENEEA. CDR3 length: 16 residues. The CDR3 DNA is TGTGCCAGCACTATCGAGGGGACAGGGCGTCCCGGGGAGCTGTTTTTT. Translated, it gives CASTIEGTGRPGELFF.

The chain uses TRBV18 and TRBJ2-3, with D unclear. There are 13 residues in the CDR3. Trimming pared 5 bases from V and 3 bases from J, leaving 9 bases between. Germline CDR1 is KGHSH and CDR2 is LQKENI. CDR3 amino acids: CASSLDVTDTQYF. CDR3 sequence (DNA): TGTGCCAGCTCATTGGACGTAACAGATACGCAGTATTTT.

The V call is TRBV18, the J call TRBJ1-2, with unresolved D. The CDR3 length is 12 residues. V was pared by 3 bases and J by 7 bases, with 9 bases between. Germline loops: CDR1 KGHSH, CDR2 LQKENI. This CDR3 is CASSPDVSGYTF. The CDR3 region has the DNA TGTGCCAGCTCACCGGACGTCTCTGGCTACACCTTC.

V gene TRBV5-4 combines with J gene TRBJ2-7; D is unclear. CDR1 is SGHNT and CDR2 is YYREEE in the germline V gene (reference sequence). This CDR3 comprises 14 residues. V lost 5 bases, J lost 3 bases, and 15 bases lay in between. CDR3 loop: CASRTFGMGYEQYF. The CDR3 nucleotides read TGTGCCAGCAGGACATTTGGAATGGGCTACGAGCAGTACTTC.

This clone has only a few counts. The J gene is TRBJ2-1, the V gene TRBV19, with 11 bases aligning to TRBD2. V dropped 7 bases and J dropped 8; count of bases not matched to a gene: 13. This CDR3 is 16 amino acids long. CDR1 is LNHDA, CDR2 SQIVND, per germline (reference sequence). This CDR3 is CASISSASGRTYEQFF. The CDR3 coding sequence is TGTGCCAGTATAAGTTCGGCTAGCGGGAGGACTTATGAGCAGTTCTTC.

The chain is built from TRBV6-5 and TRBJ1-2; D gene unclear. The V gene lost 5 bases and the J gene lost 8 bases, with 15 bases spanning the gap. The CDR3 runs to 13 residues. The V gene's germline CDR1 is MNHEY and CDR2 SVGAGI. CDR3 sequence (DNA): TGTGCCAGCAGTAATGGACGGACGGGAGGCTACACCTTC. This encodes CASSNGRTGGYTF.

This chain uses TRBV30 with TRBJ2-5; 12 bases are shared with TRBD1. The germline V gene encodes CDR1 GTSNPN and CDR2 SVGIG (reference sequence). Trimming took 5 bases from V and 5 from J; bases not matched to a gene: 3. This CDR3 comprises 13 residues. CDR3 residues: CAWGTGGLETQYF. In DNA, the CDR3 is TGTGCCTGGGGGACAGGGGGCTTGGAGACCCAGTACTTC.

The chain is built from TRBV4-1 and TRBJ2-7; D is possibly TRBD1 (6 bases). Germline V lookup: CDR1 MGHRA, CDR2 YSYEKL. V was clipped by 5 bases and J by 1 base, with 15 bases between them. The CDR3 length is 15 residues. The CDR3 sequence: CASSFTGTQSYEQYF. CDR3 sequence (DNA): TGCGCCAGCAGCTTTACCGGGACACAATCCTACGAGCAGTACTTC.

This clone was seen more than once but under ten times. The chain employs TRBV7-7 and TRBJ1-4, with D tentatively TRBD1 (5 bases). Trimming left V 6 bases short and J 7 bases short, with 12 bases between. This CDR3 is built from 13 residues. Germline V gives CDR1 SSHAT, CDR2 FNYEAQ (reference sequence). The CDR3 region is CASSFQGGEKLFF. The DNA for the CDR3 is TGTGCCAGCAGTTTTCAGGGTGGTGAAAAACTGTTTTTT.